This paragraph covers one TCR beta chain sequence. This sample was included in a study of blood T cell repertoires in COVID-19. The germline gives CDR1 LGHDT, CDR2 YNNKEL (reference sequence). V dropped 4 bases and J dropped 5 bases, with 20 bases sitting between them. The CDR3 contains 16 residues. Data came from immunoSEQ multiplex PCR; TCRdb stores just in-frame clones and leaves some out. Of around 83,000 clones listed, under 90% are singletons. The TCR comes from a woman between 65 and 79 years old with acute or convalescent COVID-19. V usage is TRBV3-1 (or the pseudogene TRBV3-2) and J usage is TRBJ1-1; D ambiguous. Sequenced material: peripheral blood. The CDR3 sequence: CASSPGFDLGGTEAFF. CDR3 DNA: TGTGCCAGCAGCCCCGGTTTCGATCTAGGAGGTACTGAAGCTTTCTTT.